Listed below are T cell receptor beta chains from one sample, sequenced in a study of vaccination effects on CD4 cells after COVID-19. These receptors' targets are unknown. The assay was immunoSEQ multiplex PCR, and TCRdb's table has in-frame clones only and misses some. The profile shows more than 40,000 clones, around 78% of them singletons. Specimen: CD4+ T cells from PBMCs cultured with SARS-CoV-2 spike peptides, collected before COVID-19 vaccination. The receptors shown here come from a human donor who received a COVID-19 vaccine. CDR3s include the opening cysteine and the closing phenylalanine or tryptophan. D genes are given only for firm matches. Some rows have no size entry. The others give once, few or many, or a class for an expanded clone.

TRBV4-1,TRBD1,few,TRBJ2-3,CASSPGQGGADTQYF,TGCGCCAGCAGCCCGGGACAGGGGGGCGCAGATACGCAGTATTTT
TRBV28,-,-,TRBJ1-2,CAITSGRNYGYTF,TGTGCCATCACGTCGGGGAGGAACTATGGCTACACCTTC
TRBV29-1,-,once,TRBJ2-5,CSVRRAGETQYF,TGCAGCGTCCGGAGAGCAGGGGAGACCCAGTACTTC
TRBV2,TRBD1,-,TRBJ1-5,CASSVGQGLNSNQPQHF,TGTGCCAGCAGTGTCGGACAGGGTCTTAATAGCAATCAGCCCCAGCATTTT
TRBV30,-,-,TRBJ2-1,CAWSGRWGRSSYNEQFF,TGTGCCTGGAGTGGAAGGTGGGGCCGATCCTCCTACAATGAGCAGTTCTTC
TRBV6-5,-,-,TRBJ1-1,CASTLTGLNTEAFF,TGTGCCAGCACTCTGACAGGACTGAACACTGAAGCTTTCTTT
TRBV7-3,TRBD2,-,TRBJ2-3,CASSLGAGGSTDTQYF,TGTGCCAGCAGCTTAGGAGCGGGGGGCAGCACAGATACGCAGTATTTT
TRBV30,-,-,TRBJ1-1,CAWEGWAEAFF,TGTGCCTGGGAAGGATGGGCTGAAGCTTTCTTT
TRBV5-6,TRBD1,-,TRBJ1-5,CASSGRGREQPQHF,TGTGCCAGCAGCGGCAGGGGGCGAGAGCAGCCCCAGCATTTT
TRBV18,-,-,TRBJ2-3,CASSPPSEPDTQYF,TGTGCCAGCTCACCACCGAGTGAACCAGATACGCAGTATTTT
TRBV3-1/TRBV3-2,TRBD1,-,TRBJ1-6,CASSQGTGDLPLHF,TGTGCCAGCAGCCAAGGGACAGGGGATTTACCCCTCCACTTT
TRBV18,-,-,TRBJ2-1,CASSPLGYNEQFF,TGTGCCAGCTCACCACTAGGTTACAATGAGCAGTTCTTC
TRBV4-1,-,-,TRBJ2-2,CASSLGPLANTGELFF,TGCGCCAGCAGCCTAGGACCGCTCGCGAACACCGGGGAGCTGTTTTTT
TRBV18,TRBD2,-,TRBJ2-1,CASSPPSLAGGYNEQFF,TGTGCCAGCTCACCACCGAGTCTAGCGGGGGGCTACAATGAGCAGTTCTTC
TRBV5-1,TRBD1,-,TRBJ2-3,CASSNRDRGTDTQYF,TGCGCCAGCAGCAACCGGGACAGGGGCACAGATACGCAGTATTTT
TRBV7-3,-,-,TRBJ1-1,CASSLSPGQMNTEAFF,TGTGCCAGCAGCTTAAGCCCTGGACAAATGAACACTGAAGCTTTCTTT
TRBV3-1/TRBV3-2,TRBD2,-,TRBJ2-3,CASSQRTSLRTDTQYF,TGTGCCAGCAGCCAACGGACTAGCCTGAGGACAGATACGCAGTATTTT
TRBV28,TRBD1,few,TRBJ1-1,CASSLDRGNTEAFF,TGTGCCAGCAGTTTAGACAGGGGGAACACTGAAGCTTTCTTT
TRBV5-1,TRBD1,-,TRBJ1-6,CASSLGQGLNSPLHF,TGCGCCAGCAGCTTGGGACAGGGGTTGAATTCACCCCTCCACTTT
TRBV9,-,-,TRBJ2-2,CASSVAQAFGELFF,TGTGCCAGCAGCGTAGCTCAGGCTTTCGGGGAGCTGTTTTTT
TRBV2,-,-,TRBJ2-1,CASSEQVINEQFF,TGTGCCAGCAGTGAGCAGGTGATCAATGAGCAGTTCTTC
TRBV24-1,-,few,TRBJ2-2,CATSDLQGRGGTGELFF,TGTGCCACCAGTGATTTGCAGGGCAGGGGCGGCACCGGGGAGCTGTTTTTT
TRBV14,TRBD1,once,TRBJ1-6,CASSPARGQGASPLHF,TGTGCCAGCAGCCCCGCTAGGGGACAGGGAGCTTCACCCCTCCACTTT
TRBV5-1,-,-,TRBJ2-4,CASSPSRGKNIQYF,TGCGCCAGCAGCCCTAGTCGGGGCAAAAACATTCAGTACTTC
TRBV7-2,-,few,TRBJ2-1,CASSVGQKGNEQFF,TGTGCCAGCAGCGTCGGACAGAAGGGCAATGAGCAGTTCTTC
TRBV5-1,TRBD1,once,TRBJ1-4,CASSERGQSLEKLFF,TGCGCCAGCAGCGAGAGGGGACAGTCTTTAGAAAAACTGTTTTTT
TRBV15,TRBD1,-,TRBJ2-3,CATSGRTGGWADTQYF,TGTGCCACCAGCGGCCGGACAGGGGGCTGGGCAGATACGCAGTATTTT
TRBV3-1/TRBV3-2,-,-,TRBJ2-3,CASSHRERASTDTQYF,TGTGCCAGCAGCCATCGGGAACGAGCGAGCACAGATACGCAGTATTTT
TRBV28,-,-,TRBJ2-2,CASSFTGELFF,TGTGCCAGCAGTTTTACCGGGGAGCTGTTTTTT
TRBV24-1,-,few,TRBJ2-2,CATSDVQGSNTGELFF,TGTGCCACCAGTGACGTACAGGGATCGAACACCGGGGAGCTGTTTTTT
TRBV10-1,TRBD1,-,TRBJ1-2,CASSGTGAYGYTF,TGCGCCAGCAGTGGGACAGGGGCCTATGGCTACACCTTC
TRBV24-1,-,-,TRBJ1-1,CATSDFGNTEAFF,TGTGCCACCAGTGATTTCGGGAACACTGAAGCTTTCTTT
TRBV5-1,-,-,TRBJ1-4,CASSSAGAANEKLFF,TGCGCCAGCAGTAGTGCAGGGGCGGCTAATGAAAAACTGTTTTTT
TRBV6-5,TRBD1,-,TRBJ2-5,CASSRDRGLETQYF,TGTGCCAGCAGTCGGGACAGGGGGCTGGAGACCCAGTACTTC
TRBV5-6,TRBD2,-,TRBJ2-1,CASSWTSGGFYNEQFF,TGTGCCAGCAGCTGGACTAGCGGGGGGTTCTACAATGAGCAGTTCTTC
TRBV5-1,TRBD2,-,TRBJ2-3,CASTSYLAGVLDTQYF,TGCGCCAGCACCTCCTATCTAGCGGGGGTGCTGGATACGCAGTATTTT
TRBV9,-,-,TRBJ1-1,CASSVRHHTEAFF,TGTGCCAGCAGCGTGAGACACCACACTGAAGCTTTCTTT
TRBV19,TRBD2,-,TRBJ2-3,CASSIREGTPDTQYF,TGTGCCAGTAGTATCAGGGAGGGGACTCCAGATACGCAGTATTTT
TRBV7-9,-,-,TRBJ2-5,CASSQDGVRETQYF,TGTGCCAGCAGCCAAGACGGGGTCCGAGAGACCCAGTACTTC
TRBV30,-,few,TRBJ1-1,CAWSALATPRGEAFF,TGTGCCTGGAGTGCACTGGCCACTCCCCGGGGTGAAGCTTTCTTT
TRBV5-1,TRBD1,few,TRBJ2-1,CASRAGGSYNEQFF,TGCGCCAGCAGGGCAGGGGGCTCCTACAATGAGCAGTTCTTC
TRBV7-3,TRBD1,-,TRBJ2-5,CASSFRQGPAETQYF,TGTGCCAGCAGCTTCCGACAGGGACCGGCCGAGACCCAGTACTTC
TRBV6-1,-,-,TRBJ2-1,CASSDRSGTSNEQFF,TGTGCCAGCAGTGACCGTTCCGGGACAAGCAATGAGCAGTTCTTC
TRBV5-5,-,-,TRBJ1-3,CASSHSLGGSSLYF,TGTGCCAGCAGCCATAGTTTAGGAGGTTCCTCTTTATATTTT
TRBV3-1/TRBV3-2,-,-,TRBJ2-2,CASYPTGIYTGELFF,TGTGCCAGCTACCCCACAGGGATCTACACCGGGGAGCTGTTTTTT
TRBV27,-,-,TRBJ2-6,CASPFRDPLMGANVLTF,TGTGCCAGCCCTTTTCGGGATCCCCTTATGGGGGCCAACGTCCTGACTTTC
TRBV30,-,few,TRBJ1-5,CAWRGHHSNQPQHF,TGTGCCTGGAGAGGGCACCATAGCAATCAGCCCCAGCATTTT
TRBV7-3,-,-,TRBJ2-2,CASSLTTNTGELFF,TGTGCCAGCAGCCTGACCACGAACACCGGGGAGCTGTTTTTT
TRBV9,-,-,TRBJ2-2,CASSVDLTGELFF,TGTGCCAGCAGCGTAGACTTAACCGGGGAGCTGTTTTTT
TRBV18,-,few,TRBJ1-5,CASSLNRETQPQHF,TGTGCCAGCTCACTGAACAGGGAAACCCAGCCCCAGCATTTT
TRBV5-4,-,few,TRBJ1-1,CASSIDRILNTEAFF,TGTGCCAGCAGCATCGACAGGATCCTAAACACTGAAGCTTTCTTT
TRBV9,TRBD2,once,TRBJ2-1,CASSAGTSGPYNEQFF,TGTGCCAGCAGCGCGGGGACTAGCGGACCTTACAATGAGCAGTTCTTC
TRBV28,-,-,TRBJ1-5,CASSKQPQHF,TGTGCCAGCAGTAAACAGCCCCAGCATTTT
TRBV6-6,-,-,TRBJ2-3,CASRPAGSADTQYF,TGTGCCAGCAGGCCAGCGGGTTCCGCAGATACGCAGTATTTT
TRBV2,-,-,TRBJ1-3,CASSRDTGGNTIYF,TGTGCCAGCAGTAGGGACACCGGCGGGAACACCATATATTTT
TRBV4-1,-,-,TRBJ2-5,CASSPSARGSGIQETQYF,TGCGCCAGCAGCCCTAGTGCTCGGGGTAGTGGGATCCAAGAGACCCAGTACTTC
TRBV5-1,TRBD2,once,TRBJ2-3,CASSLGYGGVTDTQYF,TGCGCCAGCAGCTTGGGGTATGGGGGGGTCACAGATACGCAGTATTTT
TRBV6-1,-,once,TRBJ2-1,CASNGDNEQFF,TGTGCCAGCAACGGGGACAATGAGCAGTTCTTC
TRBV7-3,-,-,TRBJ1-2,CASSFGPGYGYTF,TGTGCCAGCAGCTTCGGTCCAGGCTATGGCTACACCTTC